A selection of T cell receptor beta chains follows, all from one sample in a study of T cells in Graves' hyperthyroidism and ophthalmopathy. MiXCR, run by TCRdb on the multiplex PCR reads, gives a single entry per CDR3 protein. The sample has 550,000 to 800,000 distinct CDR3 sequences; roughly 17% are singletons. Sequenced sample: blood. These receptor sequences come from a man younger than 35 with Graves' hyperthyroidism. CDR3s include the opening cysteine and the closing phenylalanine or tryptophan. The D gene is left open where the match is weak. The size entry is marked missing in some rows and otherwise reads once, few, many or a size class.

V	size	D	J	DNA	CDR3
TRBV15	few	-	TRBJ1-5	TGTGCCACAGCTTTCGGGGTTAGCAATCAGCCCCAGCATTTT	CATAFGVSNQPQHF
TRBV28	few	TRBD1	TRBJ2-1	TGTGCCAGCAGTCCCCGAACGGACAGGGCGCCCTGGGATGAGCAGTTCTTC	CASSPRTDRAPWDEQFF
TRBV7-2	many	TRBD2	TRBJ2-7	TGTGCCAGCAGCGCGGCTAGCGGGGGAGCCTACGAGCAGTACTTC	CASSAASGGAYEQYF
TRBV2	many	-	TRBJ2-7	TGTGCCAGCAAGAGCTCCTGGGGTTACGAGCAGTACTTC	CASKSSWGYEQYF
TRBV7-6	many	-	TRBJ2-1	TGTGCCAGCAGCTCCGACATAACTTGGGCAACTCCGAAATACAATGAGCAGTTCTTC	CASSSDITWATPKYNEQFF
TRBV28	many	-	TRBJ1-2	TGTGCCAGCCAAGACGGGATTAACTATGGCTACACCTTC	CASQDGINYGYTF
TRBV2	few	-	TRBJ1-5	TGTGCCAGCAGTGACATTGGCAGGATCAACAATCAGCCCCAGCATTTT	CASSDIGRINNQPQHF
TRBV2	-	-	TRBJ2-6	TGTGCCAGCTTTCGGTACTCTGGGGCCAACGTCCTGACTTTC	CASFRYSGANVLTF
TRBV12-3/TRBV12-4	many	-	TRBJ2-1	TGTGCCAGCAGTTTATTTTACGGGACTTACAATGAGCAGTTCTTC	CASSLFYGTYNEQFF
TRBV6-1	many	-	TRBJ2-7	TGTGCCAGCAGCTCTCCGGGGTTGGGGAGAACCTACGAGCAGTACTTC	CASSSPGLGRTYEQYF
TRBV7-2	many	-	TRBJ1-6	TGTGCCAGCAGCTTCTATGTGATTAATTCACCCCTCCACTTT	CASSFYVINSPLHF
TRBV29-1	few	TRBD1	TRBJ1-2	TGCAGCTCAACTCACCAGGGGGCGGGTGGCTACACCTTC	CSSTHQGAGGYTF
TRBV6-1	many	-	TRBJ1-5	TGTGCCAGCAGTGACGGGGGCTGGGGCAATCAGCCCCAGCATTTT	CASSDGGWGNQPQHF
TRBV4-1	few	TRBD1	TRBJ1-6	TGCGCCAGCAGCCAAGGAGGCAGGGGGAATTCACCCCTCCACTTT	CASSQGGRGNSPLHF
TRBV6-2/TRBV6-3	many	-	TRBJ1-5	TGTGCCAGCAGTTACGTGGGCTATAGCAATCAGCCCCAGCATTTT	CASSYVGYSNQPQHF
TRBV6-2/TRBV6-3	many	TRBD2	TRBJ2-7	TGTGCCAGCAGGGGGGACCTATCTAGCGGGAGTGTCTACGAGCAGTACTTC	CASRGDLSSGSVYEQYF
TRBV7-3	-	TRBD2	TRBJ2-2	TGTGCCAGCAGCCCAAAACCCCCTCTAGCGGGAGGGCCCCGGGACACCGGGGAGCTGTTTTTT	CASSPKPPLAGGPRDTGELFF
TRBV28	many	-	TRBJ1-5	TGTGCCAGCAGTTTACAAGGGGGTCTGCAGCCCCAGCATTTT	CASSLQGGLQPQHF
TRBV4-3	-	TRBD2	TRBJ2-1	TGCGCCAGCAGCCAAGACCGACTAGCGGGAGAGGTCAATGAGCAGTTCTTC	CASSQDRLAGEVNEQFF
TRBV2	-	-	TRBJ2-7	TGTGCCACCATCCCCCGGGGAGGGACAGACATTACTAACCCCTACGAGCAGTACTTC	CATIPRGGTDITNPYEQYF
TRBV7-2	-	-	TRBJ1-1	TGTGCCAGCGGCGGGGGGGTTAACACTGAAGCTTTCTTT	CASGGGVNTEAFF
TRBV5-5	few	TRBD1	TRBJ2-7	TGTGCCAGCAGCGACCTGGGACAGACCTACGAGCAGTACTTC	CASSDLGQTYEQYF
TRBV29-1	-	TRBD1	TRBJ2-3	TGCAGCCTAGGGGACAGTAACACAGATACGCAGTATTTT	CSLGDSNTDTQYF
TRBV11-2	many	TRBD2	TRBJ2-3	TGTGCCAGCAGTTTAGTCGCGGGGGGCACAGATACGCAGTATTTT	CASSLVAGGTDTQYF
TRBV28	many	-	TRBJ1-5	TGTGCCAGCAGTTCGGGCCCCTCTCAGCCCCAGCATTTT	CASSSGPSQPQHF
TRBV6-1	-	-	TRBJ2-5	TGTGCCAGCAGTTCCGACGGTCCCCAAGAGACCCAGTACTTC	CASSSDGPQETQYF
TRBV28	-	-	TRBJ2-1	TGTGCCAGCAAAGTGGCCCAGGCACACAATGAGCAGTTCTTC	CASKVAQAHNEQFF
TRBV6-2/TRBV6-3	many	-	TRBJ2-5	TGTGCCAGCAGTTACGCCTACATCAAGACCCAGTACTTC	CASSYAYIKTQYF
TRBV7-2	many	-	TRBJ2-7	TGTGCCAGCAGCTTCGGAGGGGCGGTCTACGAGCAGTACTTC	CASSFGGAVYEQYF
TRBV29-1	once	TRBD2	TRBJ2-1	TGCAGCGTGGAAGAGGGAGGGCCCTCCTACAATGAGCAGTTCTTC	CSVEEGGPSYNEQFF
TRBV3-1	many	TRBD2	TRBJ2-2	TGTGCCAGCAGCCCTAGCGGGAGAAACACCGGGGAGCTGTTTTTT	CASSPSGRNTGELFF
TRBV12-3/TRBV12-4	few	-	TRBJ2-7	TGTGCCAGCCGGGCCAAGCACTCCACCTACGAGCAGTACTTC	CASRAKHSTYEQYF
TRBV4-1	few	-	TRBJ2-1	TGCGCCAGCAGCCAAGATCGGACCTCGCAGTTCTTC	CASSQDRTSQFF
TRBV10-3	many	-	TRBJ1-1	TGTGCCATCAGGAGACAGGAGGGGAACACTGAAGCTTTCTTT	CAIRRQEGNTEAFF
TRBV3-1	few	TRBD2	TRBJ2-1	TGTGCCAGCTCCCCGACTAGCGTACACAATGAGCAGTTCTTC	CASSPTSVHNEQFF
TRBV19	many	-	TRBJ2-1	TGTGCCAGTAGCGATGGGGTTGGCAGGAGCTCCTACAATGAGCAGTTCTTC	CASSDGVGRSSYNEQFF
TRBV29-1	few	-	TRBJ2-5	TGCAGCGTTGAAGAAGGAGGGGCCGGAGAGACCCAGTACTTC	CSVEEGGAGETQYF
TRBV6-1	once	TRBD2	TRBJ2-2	TGTGCCAGCAGTCTAGCGGGAGTTTACACCGGGGAGCTGTTTTTT	CASSLAGVYTGELFF
TRBV10-3	many	TRBD1	TRBJ1-1	TGTGCCATCAGTGCTAAGGACAGGGAGACAGAAGCTTTCTTT	CAISAKDRETEAFF
TRBV28	many	-	TRBJ2-5	TGTGCCAGCAGCACGCCAGGGGCGGGATCAGGGGAGACCCAGTACTTC	CASSTPGAGSGETQYF
TRBV11-2	many	-	TRBJ2-7	TGTGCCAGCAGCTTAATTCGGGACGAGCAGTACTTC	CASSLIRDEQYF
TRBV5-4	-	-	TRBJ2-7	TGTGCCAGCAGCTTCTCGGGAAGGGACGAGCAGTACTTC	CASSFSGRDEQYF
TRBV7-8	-	-	TRBJ2-7	TGTGCCAGCAGCCCACGGCGCAGAGGGGACGAGCAGCACTTC	CASSPRRRGDEQHF
TRBV28	many	-	TRBJ1-5	TGTGCCAGCAGTCAACCAAATCAGCCCCAGCATTTT	CASSQPNQPQHF
TRBV3-1	many	TRBD2	TRBJ2-7	TGTGCCACCGGCGCCGGGACTAGCGGTACCTACGAGCAGTACTTC	CATGAGTSGTYEQYF
TRBV7-6	many	-	TRBJ1-5	TGTGCCAGCAGCCCGTCCGGAGTTCCCTGGGCTCAGCCCCAGCATTTT	CASSPSGVPWAQPQHF
TRBV28	few	TRBD1	TRBJ1-3	TGTGCCAGCCCGATCACAGGGGGCACTGGAAACACCATATATTTT	CASPITGGTGNTIYF
TRBV5-1	many	TRBD1	TRBJ2-2	TGCGCCAGCAGCAGGCGGACAGGGGACACCGGGGAGCTGTTTTTT	CASSRRTGDTGELFF
TRBV6-1	many	-	TRBJ2-5	TGTGCCAGCAGTGAAGCCCCTCGAGAGACCCAGTACTTC	CASSEAPRETQYF
TRBV7-9	-	-	TRBJ1-3	TGTGCCAGCAGCTTATCGTGGGGTTCTGGAAACACCATATATTTT	CASSLSWGSGNTIYF
TRBV15	few	-	TRBJ2-6	TGTGCCACCGGCAGAGTGCCGGGTCCCATCTCTGGGGCCAACGTCCTGACTTTC	CATGRVPGPISGANVLTF
TRBV7-6	few	-	TRBJ2-7	TGTGCCAGCAGCCCTAGTGGCACCCTCATCGAATACGAGCAGTACTTC	CASSPSGTLIEYEQYF
TRBV7-2	many	TRBD2	TRBJ2-1	TGTGCCAGCAGCTTAGACGCCCCGACTAGCGGGACTTACAATGAGCAGTTCTTC	CASSLDAPTSGTYNEQFF